The 20 T cell receptor beta chains in this list originate from one sample, sequenced in a study of shared clonotypes between healthy human individuals. Profiled with immunoSEQ multiplex PCR; TCRdb holds only in-frame clones, not every one. The repertoire has some 1,100,000 clones, approximately 80% of them found once; the top ten carry about 0.52%. Sequenced input: memory CD4+ T cells from PBMCs. Subset described: CD45RA-negative fraction. The source is a man younger than 35 in good health. Some clones in this sample may be carry-over from other donors' samples.

The chain is built from TRBV5-1 and TRBJ1-1, with TRBD1 identical over 7 bases. This CDR3 comprises 14 residues. Germline V gene data show CDR1 as SGHRS and CDR2 as YFSETQ. V gave up 4 bases and J gave up 4 bases; unmatched junction bases: 7. The DNA for the CDR3 is TGCGCCAGCAGCGGTGCCGCAGGGGGCACTGAAGCTTTCTTT. Amino acids: CASSGAAGGTEAFF.

The chain recombines TRBV7-9 with TRBJ2-6; 10 bases are shared with TRBD1. V trimming: 2 bases; J trimming: 4 bases; junction bases outside the gene matches: 8. Germline loops: CDR1 SEHNR, CDR2 FQNEAQ (reference sequence). This CDR3 has 18 amino acids. The chain's CDR3 is CASSLLTGQGSGANVLTF. CDR3 in DNA: TGTGCCAGCAGCTTACTTACGGGACAGGGGTCCGGGGCCAACGTCCTGACTTTC.

This chain links TRBV6-1 with TRBJ2-1; D uncertain. CDR1 and CDR2 from the germline V gene are MNHNS and SASEGT. This CDR3 comprises 13 residues. V was trimmed by 3 bases and J by 10 bases, leaving 13 bases between them. CDR3 sequence (DNA): TGTGCCAGCAGTGACCAGACAAATCTGGAGCAGTTCTTC. Translated: CASSDQTNLEQFF.

The chain uses TRBV11-3 and TRBJ2-3; D is possibly TRBD2 (5 bases). CDR1 is SGHNT, CDR2 YENEEA, per germline. This CDR3 has 13 amino acids. V lost 5 bases, J lost 9 bases, and 15 bases lay in between. In DNA form, the CDR3 reads TGTGCCAGCAGCCTCGGGCCGGGGTGGACGCAGTATTTT. It yields the protein CASSLGPGWTQYF.

The chain has TRBV2 and TRBJ2-7; 7 bases map to TRBD2. Germline lookup yields CDR1 SNHLY and CDR2 FYNNEI. This CDR3 is 14 amino acids long. V trimming: 3 bases; J trimming: 2 bases; junction bases outside the gene matches: 4. CDR3 in DNA: TGTGCCAGCAGTGATGGGGGGGAAACCTACGAGCAGTACTTC. As protein: CASSDGGETYEQYF.

This chain connects TRBV4-2 to TRBJ2-3; perhaps TRBD2 as D (5 bases). CDR1 is LGHNA, CDR2 YNFKEQ, per germline. The CDR3 has 18 amino acids. Trimming stripped 0 bases from V and 1 base from J, with 17 bases between. The CDR3 loop is CASSQEIVVSGGTDTQYF. In nucleotides, the CDR3 is TGTGCCAGCAGCCAAGAAATTGTGGTCTCCGGGGGCACAGATACGCAGTATTTT.

The chain links TRBV7-9 to TRBJ1-2, with D unresolved. The germline V gene encodes CDR1 SEHNR and CDR2 FQNEAQ (reference sequence). The length of the CDR3 is 11 residues. With 5 bases removed from V and 7 bases from J, the gap between germline ends came to 8 bases. The CDR3 DNA sequence: TGTGCCAGCAGCGCCCCCCGTGGCTACACCTTC. This codes for CASSAPRGYTF.

The chain uses TRBV5-6 and TRBJ2-7; D is perhaps TRBD2 (6 bases). Looked up from germline, CDR1 is SGHDT and CDR2 is YYEEEE. There are 13 residues in the CDR3. Trimming took 4 bases from V and 3 from J, leaving 11 bases between them. CDR3 sequence: CASSGGPFYEQYF. CDR3 nucleotide sequence: TGTGCCAGCAGCGGAGGGCCTTTCTACGAGCAGTACTTC.

CDR3 loop: CASSIRGTGAYEQYF. CDR3 nucleotide sequence: TGTGCCAGTAGTATAAGGGGGACAGGGGCCTACGAGCAGTACTTC. The J gene is TRBJ2-7, the V gene TRBV19; 10 positions agree with TRBD1. CDR3 length equals 15 residues. V lost 2 bases, J lost 2 bases, and 3 bases stayed unmatched. CDR1 and CDR2 from the germline V gene are LNHDA and SQIVND (reference sequence).

The chain carries TRBV6-5 and TRBJ1-2; D is unresolved. V gave up 2 bases and J gave up 4 bases, with 11 bases separating them. The CDR3 contains 14 residues. Germline V gene data show CDR1 as MNHEY and CDR2 as SVGAGI. The CDR3 DNA follows: TGTGCCAGCAGTTACGGCAGTCGTCGCTATGGCTACACCTTC. Its protein product is CASSYGSRRYGYTF.

V usage is TRBV7-8 and J usage is TRBJ1-1; 7 bases agree with TRBD1. Germline CDR1 reads SGHVS; CDR2 reads FQNEAQ. The CDR3 is 14 amino acids. The junction had 3 bases not matched to a gene; V was cut back by 2 bases and J by 3 bases. In DNA, the CDR3 is TGTGCCAGCAGCTTATCACAGGGGTACACTGAAGCTTTCTTT. It specifies CASSLSQGYTEAFF.

The chain uses TRBV7-8 and TRBJ1-5; D is ambiguous. CDR3 size: 12 residues. The V and J ends lost 5 bases and 5 bases respectively, with 7 bases between them. CDR1 and CDR2 (germline): SGHVS, FQNEAQ. The CDR3, as DNA: TGTGCCAGCAGCCGCCCCTATCAGCCCCAGCATTTT. Translation: CASSRPYQPQHF.

The rearrangement uses TRBV27 and TRBJ2-1; D possibly corresponds to TRBD2 (6 bases). The germline V gene has CDR1 MNHEY and CDR2 SMNVEV (reference sequence). The V gene lost 2 bases and the J gene lost 4 bases, with 15 bases spanning the gap. The CDR3 is made up of 16 amino acids. The CDR3 coding sequence is TGTGCCAGCAGTTTAAGGCGGGACCGTATGTACAATGAGCAGTTCTTC. Translating gives CASSLRRDRMYNEQFF.

This chain joins TRBV28 and TRBJ2-1; D not certain. Germline V CDR1 and CDR2: MDHEN, SYDVKM. Trimming took off 6 bases at V and 2 bases at J, with 14 bases between the two ends. The CDR3 totals 15 residues. The CDR3 loop is CASSSGGGPYNEQFF. The CDR3 DNA is TGTGCCAGCAGCTCCGGCGGTGGGCCCTACAATGAGCAGTTCTTC.

This chain joins TRBV19 and TRBJ2-3; D gene uncertain. V was trimmed by 5 bases and J by 1 base, leaving 7 bases between them. This CDR3 spans 13 amino acids. Germline V gene lookup returns CDR1 LNHDA and CDR2 SQIVND (reference sequence). In nucleotides, the CDR3 is TGTGCCAGTAGTGCCGGCCGCACAGATACGCAGTATTTT. Translation: CASSAGRTDTQYF.

J is TRBJ1-4 and V is TRBV28, with TRBD1 as a possible D gene (6 bases). The germline V gene has CDR1 MDHEN and CDR2 SYDVKM. This CDR3 comprises 16 residues. Trimming removed 6 bases at V and 2 bases at J, with 16 bases between. The CDR3 reads CASRPPTGWTNEKLFF. CDR3 sequence (DNA): TGTGCCAGCAGACCTCCCACAGGGTGGACTAATGAAAAACTGTTTTTT. Using reference TRBV28 and TRBJ1-4 for the parts outside the CDR3, the full variable domain is DVKVTQSSRYLVKRTGEKVFLECVQDMDHENMFWYRQDPGLGLRLIYFSYDVKMKEKGDIPEGYSVSREKKERFSLILESASTNQTSMYLCASRPPTGWTNEKLFFGSGTQLSVL.

The chain combines TRBV7-3 with TRBJ1-2; TRBD1 might be the D (5 bases). The V and J ends lost 5 bases and 8 bases respectively, with 15 bases between them. Germline CDR1 and CDR2: SGHTA and FQGTGA. CDR3 size: 13 residues. The CDR3 sequence is CASSRGGTDGYTF. The CDR3 DNA is TGTGCCAGCAGCAGGGGCGGGACGGACGGCTACACCTTC. Looking up the rest from reference TRBV7-3 and TRBJ1-2 gives the full variable domain: GAGVSQTPSNKVTEKGKYVELRCDPISGHTALYWYRQSLGQGPEFLIYFQGTGAADDSGLPNDRFFAVRPEGSVSTLKIQRTERGDSAVYLCASSRGGTDGYTFGSGTRLTVV.

About this clone: Other DNA sequences in the sample encode the same CDR3. The chain couples TRBV5-1 to TRBJ1-4; 7 bases are shared with TRBD1. This CDR3 comprises 15 residues. Germline CDR1 reads SGHRS; CDR2 reads YFSETQ. V shed 4 bases and J 2 bases; nucleotides not matched to a gene: 5. The CDR3, as DNA: TGCGCCAGCAGCACCCAGGGGGGGACTAATGAAAAACTGTTTTTT. Translation gives CASSTQGGTNEKLFF.

J is TRBJ1-1 and V is TRBV7-9; TRBD1 matches 8 bases. Unmatched junction bases numbered 4, after V lost 4 bases and J lost 3 bases. Germline V CDR1 and CDR2: SEHNR, FQNEAQ (reference sequence). CDR3 length: 14 amino acids. The CDR3: CASSSYRGDTEAFF. The CDR3 bases are TGTGCCAGCAGCTCCTACAGGGGGGACACTGAAGCTTTCTTT.

Worth noting for this clone: Other DNA sequences in the same sample also yield this CDR3. This rearrangement joins TRBV29-1 to TRBJ1-1, with 9 positions matching TRBD1. Germline V gene sequence: CDR1 SQVTM, CDR2 ANQGSEA. This CDR3 has 12 residues. Germline trimming cut 6 bases from V and 5 bases from J; bases unmatched to any gene: 4. The CDR3 coding sequence is TGCAGCGTGGGGACAGGGAGGACTGAAGCTTTCTTT. Protein sequence: CSVGTGRTEAFF.